This passage covers 13 T cell receptor beta chains from one sample sequenced in a study of tumor and adjacent non-tumor tissue in lung cancer (dated by TCRdb to the late 2010s). The library was obtained by multiplex PCR. These reads were obtained on an Illumina HiSeq 2500. TCRbeta libraries were built by three rounds of nested PCR using primers (Table S4), following protocols modified from ARM-PCR. TCRdb reworked the public reads: Q25 trimming with fastp, MiXCR clone assembly, productive beta chains retained. Identical CDR3 protein sequences are pooled into one entry, listed with their most common genes and DNA. This sample holds about 98,000 distinct CDR3 sequences; roughly 80% were observed only once. In total, the top ten clones hold around 30% of the sample. Bulk unsorted tissue served as the source for RNA extraction, and RNA quality was assessed using a NanoDrop ND-1000 and an Agilent 2100. Normal lung samples were distant non-tumor tissue taken more than 3 cm from the tumor edge.

Sequencing was carried out using distant non-tumor lung tissue. Every receptor here comes from a man between 60 and 75 years old with small cell lung cancer.

A note on this clonotype: The junction departs from the called germline gene at one end, perhaps through a read error. The genes are TRBV11-2 and TRBJ2-1; D tentatively reads TRBD1 or TRBD2 (6 bases each). Germline-derived CDR1 and CDR2 are SGHAT and FQNNGV. The CDR3 contains 15 residues. CDR3 sequence (DNA): TGTGCCAGTAGCCGAGGACTAACGGGGGCGAATGAGCAATTCTTC. Translation: CASSRGLTGANEQFF.

With respect to this clonotype: The junction does not match germline at one end; this may be a read error. CDR3 sequence reads: CTSSQTLYRNEKLIF. The CDR3 DNA is TGCACCAGTAGCCAAACCCTATACCGGAATGAAAAACTGATTTTT. This chain connects TRBV4-1 to TRBJ1-4; D uncertain. Germline V gene data show CDR1 as MGHRA and CDR2 as YSYEKL. CDR3 size: 15 residues.

The rearrangement uses TRBV12-3 or TRBV12-4 and TRBJ2-3; D might be TRBD2 (5 bases). Deletions cut 4 bases from V and 5 bases from J, with 10 bases between. This CDR3 spans 13 amino acids. CDR3 sequence: CASSSGSGDTQYF. The CDR3, as DNA: TGTGCCAGCAGTTCTGGGAGTGGAGATACGCAGTATTTT.

This clonotype was seen once. This CDR3 fails to terminate in the conserved phenylalanine or tryptophan, so it likely reflects a read error. No DNA is shown, since the ends of the CDR3 on it are uncertain; the CDR3 is the one TCRdb lists. The chain couples TRBV11-2 to TRBJ2-1; the D call in the table, TRBD2, was not verified against the DNA. Both ends counted, the CDR3 spans 13 residues. CDR1 is SGHAT and CDR2 is FQNNGV in the germline V gene. CDR3 sequence reads: CASSLDAVGLKIY.

Note on this clonotype: The junction departs from germline at one end; a sequencing error may be responsible. V gene TRBV4-2 combines with J gene TRBJ2-2; 11 bases line up with TRBD1. Looked up from germline, CDR1 is LGHNA and CDR2 is YNFKEQ. This CDR3 region has 16 residues. The chain's CDR3 is CASSPYGTGGTGEPFF. The CDR3 coding sequence is TGTGCCAGCAGCCCTTATGGGACAGGGGGTACCGGGGAGCCGTTTTTT.

This clonotype was seen many times. The rearrangement links TRBV20-1 to TRBJ1-3; 7 bases fit TRBD1. The V gene end was trimmed by 4 bases and the J gene end by 0 bases; junction bases not matched to a gene: 3. Per germline, CDR1 DFQATT and CDR2 SNEGSKA (reference sequence). CDR3 size: 14 residues. CDR3 loop: CSAKGAPSGNTIYF. The CDR3 coding sequence is TGCAGTGCTAAGGGGGCCCCCTCTGGAAACACCATATATTTT.

Comment on this clonotype: The junction does not match germline at one end; this may be a read error. The genes are TRBV29-1 and TRBJ2-1; perhaps TRBD2 as D (5 bases). Germline CDR1 and CDR2: SQVTM and ANQGSEA. This CDR3 spans 16 amino acids. Here the CDR3 reads CSVDLLDSSSYNEQSF. CDR3 nucleotides: TGTAGCGTTGACTTACTAGACTCGAGCTCCTACAATGAGCAGTCCTTC.

As to this clonotype: A junction end diverges from the germline sequence, so it may reflect a read error. The chain has TRBV11-2 and TRBJ1-1; D not resolved. There are 13 residues in the CDR3. The germline gives CDR1 SGHAT, CDR2 FQNNGV. CDR3 loop: CASSLERRLEVFF. The CDR3 DNA reads as TGTGCCAGCAGCTTAGAACGTAGGCTCGAAGTTTTCTTT.

This clonotype was detected only once. One junction end does not reproduce the germline sequence, and a read error may be involved. The chain couples TRBV10-1 to TRBJ2-1, with no clear D. The CDR3 is 15 residues long. Germline CDR1 reads WNHNN; CDR2 reads SYGVQD (reference sequence). CDR3 protein: CASSESTLSYNEHFF. As DNA, the CDR3 is TGCGCCAGCAGTGAGTCAACCCTGAGCTACAATGAGCACTTTTTC.

A remark on this clonotype: A read error may produce the germline difference seen at one junction end. The J gene is TRBJ1-1, the V gene TRBV6-6; D call uncertain. The germline CDR1 and CDR2 sequences are MNHNY and SVGAGI (reference sequence). CDR3 size: 15 residues. CDR3 amino acids: CASSSTAGVNIEAFF. In DNA form, the CDR3 reads TGTGCCAGCAGTTCTACGGCTGGTGTCAACATTGAAGCTTTCTTT.

This chain uses TRBV3-1 with TRBJ2-2, with a tentative D call TRBD2 (5 bases). The CDR3 covers 15 residues. In germline, CDR1 is LGHDT, CDR2 YNNKEL (reference sequence). Trimming removed 0 bases at V and 7 bases at J, with 12 bases between. CDR3 nucleotide sequence: TGTGCCAGCAGCCAAGATAGGAGCCGGGGCGGGGAGCTGTTTTTT. Protein: CASSQDRSRGGELFF. Full variable domain (rest looked up from reference TRBV3-1 and TRBJ2-2): DTAVSQTPKYLVTQMGNDKSIKCEQNLGHDTMYWYKQDSKKFLKIMFSYNNKELIINETVPNRFSPKSPDKAHLNLHINSLELGDSAVYFCASSQDRSRGGELFFGEGSRLTVL.

J is TRBJ1-5 and V is TRBV12-3 or TRBV12-4; 9 bases line up with TRBD1. The CDR3 has 14 amino acids. With 7 bases clipped from V and 6 bases from J, the junction kept 7 bases outside the gene matches. The CDR3, as DNA: TGTGCCAGCAATCGACAGGGGGTAGGTCAGCCCCAGCATTTT. Residues: CASNRQGVGQPQHF.

This clonotype was counted at least ten times. The chain links TRBV4-1 to TRBJ1-2, with D perhaps matching TRBD1 (6 bases). Trimming removed 1 base at V and 2 bases at J, with 11 bases between. The CDR3 has 15 amino acids. Germline V gene lookup returns CDR1 MGHRA and CDR2 YSYEKL. CDR3 region: CASSQAGTQNYGYTF. The DNA for the CDR3 is TGCGCCAGCAGCCAAGCCGGGACACAAAACTATGGCTACACCTTC.